The next 20 T cell receptor beta chains were all read from a single sample in a study of T cell changes during pregnancy in multiple sclerosis. TCRdb's copy holds only in-frame clones and misses some; the assay was immunoSEQ multiplex PCR. In the table there are fewer than 70,000 clones, more than 75% of which are singletons. Specimen: peripheral blood, collected in the third trimester of pregnancy. These receptors originate from a female donor with multiple sclerosis, enrolled in a pregnancy study.

This clone has a single count. V usage is TRBV10-3 and J usage is TRBJ1-2, with TRBD1 matching 8 bases. Per germline, CDR1 ENHRY and CDR2 SYGVKD. V lost 10 bases, J lost 4 bases, and 8 bases stayed unmatched. CDR3 length equals 13 residues. This chain's CDR3 is CATQPGQVYGYTF. The CDR3, as DNA: TGTGCCACTCAACCGGGACAGGTCTATGGCTACACCTTC.

The genes are TRBV7-6 and TRBJ1-5, with D tentatively TRBD1 (5 bases). In germline, CDR1 is SGHVS, CDR2 FNYEAQ. This CDR3 is 16 amino acids long. Between the trimmed V and J ends, which lost 0 bases and 6 bases, there was a span of 15 bases. CDR3 DNA: TGTGCCAGCAGCTTAGCGTCTTCAGGGAAAGGTCAGCCCCAGCATTTT. It translates to CASSLASSGKGQPQHF.

This clone was counted between two and nine times. The gene calls are TRBV30 and TRBJ1-5, with 7 bases identical to TRBD1. The J segment lost 6 bases and the V segment lost 2 bases, leaving 7 bases of the junction unmatched. The CDR3 extends over 14 amino acids. Germline V gives CDR1 GTSNPN, CDR2 SVGIG (reference sequence). The CDR3: CAWSSTGALQPQHF. The CDR3 DNA reads as TGTGCCTGGAGTTCTACAGGGGCCCTTCAGCCCCAGCATTTT.

The chain joins TRBV4-1 to TRBJ2-3; weak D call: TRBD1 (5 bases). The CDR3 extends over 17 amino acids. From germline, CDR1 is MGHRA and CDR2 YSYEKL. V dropped 1 base and J dropped 3 bases, with 17 bases sitting between them. The DNA of the CDR3 is TGCGCCAGCAGCCAAGCGGTGGCAGGGATAGCAACAGATACGCAGTATTTT. Its translation: CASSQAVAGIATDTQYF.

The V and J genes are TRBV27 and TRBJ2-2, with D uncertain. This CDR3 is built from 14 residues. The germline V and J ends were trimmed by 3 bases and 6 bases, with 11 bases remaining between them. CDR1 is MNHEY, CDR2 SMNVEV, per germline (reference sequence). In nucleotides, the CDR3 is TGTGCCAGCAGTTTCGTCCCGGTAGCCGGGGAGCTGTTTTTT. It codes for CASSFVPVAGELFF.

This clone was recorded only once. The genes are TRBV10-3 and TRBJ2-7; 7 positions match TRBD1. Trimming removed 2 bases from V and 5 bases from J; junction bases left unmatched: 3. The germline gives CDR1 ENHRY, CDR2 SYGVKD. The length of the CDR3 is 13 residues. This chain's CDR3 is CAISEDRENEQYF. As DNA, the CDR3 is TGTGCCATCAGTGAGGACAGGGAGAACGAGCAGTACTTC.

The chain uses TRBV5-1 and TRBJ1-2, with D possibly matching TRBD1 (5 bases). Between the trimmed V and J ends, which lost 0 bases and 1 base, there was a span of 7 bases. CDR1 SGHRS and CDR2 YFSETQ come from the germline V gene. The length of the CDR3 is 14 residues. The CDR3 bases are TGCGCCAGCAGCTTGGAAGGGGTTAACTATGGCTACACCTTC. It specifies CASSLEGVNYGYTF.

This chain uses TRBV9 with TRBJ1-2, with D perhaps matching TRBD1 (5 bases). V lost 0 bases to trimming and J lost 7 bases, with 13 bases between them. The germline V gene encodes CDR1 SGDLS and CDR2 YYNGEE. This CDR3 contains 14 residues. The CDR3 here is CASSVGGPQGGYTF. CDR3 in DNA: TGTGCCAGCAGCGTAGGAGGCCCTCAGGGTGGCTACACCTTC.

The rearrangement joins TRBV4-1 to TRBJ2-1; 14 bases agree with TRBD2. CDR1 and CDR2 (germline): MGHRA, YSYEKL. Trimming took 2 bases from V and 5 from J; bases not matched to a gene: 8. The CDR3 is 18 amino acids. In DNA, the CDR3 is TGCGCCAGCAGCCAACCTCGACTAGCGGGGGGGCCGCACAATGAGCAGTTCTTC. Its translation: CASSQPRLAGGPHNEQFF.

The chain links TRBV5-4 to TRBJ1-2, with D tentatively TRBD1 (6 bases). V was cut by 4 bases and J by 5 bases, with 15 bases left in between. CDR3 length equals 14 residues. Germline V lookup: CDR1 SGHNT, CDR2 YYREEE (reference sequence). The CDR3 region has the DNA TGTGCCAGCAGCCTTCAGGGGATAGGGTATGGCTACACCTTC. Residues: CASSLQGIGYGYTF.

This chain connects TRBV5-1 to TRBJ2-5; D perhaps matches TRBD1 (6 bases). TRBJ2-7 matches the DNA end more closely, so the J call is doubtful. The germline CDR1 and CDR2 sequences are SGHRS and YFSETQ. The CDR3 spans 13 residues. CDR3 coding DNA: TGCGCCAGCACAGGGGATATCTCCTACGAGCAGTACTTC. Translated, it gives CASTGDISYEQYF.

The chain joins TRBV6-6 to TRBJ1-4, with TRBD1 as a possible D gene (6 bases). The CDR3 has 16 residues. Between the trimmed V and J ends, which lost 6 bases and 6 bases, there was a span of 20 bases. Germline V CDR1 and CDR2: MNHNY, SVGAGI (reference sequence). CDR3 sequence reads: CASSSGGHRRDEKLFF. The DNA of the CDR3 is TGTGCCAGCAGCTCGGGGGGACATCGGAGGGATGAAAAACTGTTTTTT.

This clone is a singleton in its sample. This rearrangement joins TRBV12-5 to TRBJ2-5, with 8 positions matching TRBD2. Germline CDR1 LGHNT, CDR2 FRNRAP. The CDR3 is made up of 12 amino acids. V gave up 6 bases and J gave up 5 bases; unmatched junction bases: 2. The CDR3 protein is CASGSGGETQYF. The CDR3 coding sequence is TGTGCTAGTGGATCGGGGGGGGAGACCCAGTACTTC.

J is TRBJ1-1 and V is TRBV11-3; D possibly corresponds to TRBD1 (6 bases). CDR1 and CDR2 from the germline V gene are SGHNT and YENEEA. V lost 5 bases, J lost 0 bases, and 10 bases lay in between. This CDR3 has 14 amino acids. CDR3 DNA: TGTGCCAGCAGCCCAGGACAGATGAACACTGAAGCTTTCTTT. Translation: CASSPGQMNTEAFF.

The chain uses TRBV6-4 and TRBJ1-5, with D tentatively TRBD1 (5 bases). Trimming took off 3 bases at V and 3 bases at J, with 6 bases between the two ends. The CDR3 is 13 residues long. Germline V lookup: CDR1 MRHNA, CDR2 SNTAGT. The CDR3 spells CASSEDTNQPQHF. In nucleotides, the CDR3 is TGTGCCAGCAGTGAGGACACCAATCAGCCCCAGCATTTT.

This clone was detected once. The chain combines TRBV10-3 with TRBJ2-2; 13 bases are shared with TRBD2. The ends lost 7 bases at V and 0 bases at J; junction bases unmatched: 2. The germline gives CDR1 ENHRY, CDR2 SYGVKD. This CDR3 spans 16 amino acids. CDR3 residues: CAIKGTSGANTGELFF. For the CDR3, the DNA is TGTGCCATCAAGGGGACTAGCGGGGCGAACACCGGGGAGCTGTTTTTT.

This clone was found once. The chain joins TRBV19 to TRBJ1-2; the D gene is possibly TRBD1 (5 bases). CDR1 and CDR2 from the germline V gene are LNHDA and SQIVND (reference sequence). V was shortened by 3 bases and J by 4 bases, with 9 bases between the two germline ends. CDR3 size: 13 residues. The CDR3 region has the DNA TGTGCCAGTAGTATTTCCGACAGCTATGGCTACACCTTC. Protein: CASSISDSYGYTF.

This chain connects TRBV30 to TRBJ1-2; unclear D gene. The CDR3 has 15 residues. CDR1 is GTSNPN and CDR2 is SVGIG in the germline V gene (reference sequence). The V end was cut by 3 bases, the J end by 5 bases, with 19 bases between. CDR3 in DNA: TGTGCCTGGAGGGAACAGTCCGAGATCCGATATGGCTACACCTTC. Residues: CAWREQSEIRYGYTF.

The chain combines TRBV7-2 with TRBJ2-5, with D possibly TRBD2 on 6 matching bases. V was trimmed by 5 bases and J by 2 bases, leaving 15 bases between them. Germline lookup yields CDR1 SGHTA and CDR2 FQGNSA. The CDR3 contains 15 residues. The CDR3 DNA reads TGTGCCAGCAGCCCGTGGAGGGCGGGGCAAGAGACCCAGTACTTC. Its translation: CASSPWRAGQETQYF.

The chain joins TRBV10-1 to TRBJ2-5; 8 positions agree with TRBD2. The germline V gene encodes CDR1 WNHNN and CDR2 SYGVQD (reference sequence). This CDR3 has 14 residues. The ends lost 11 bases at V and 5 bases at J; junction bases unmatched: 13. The CDR3 DNA is TGCGCCTCCAGGAGGCGGGGGGCGCGGGAGACCCAGTACTTC. It encodes CASRRRGARETQYF.